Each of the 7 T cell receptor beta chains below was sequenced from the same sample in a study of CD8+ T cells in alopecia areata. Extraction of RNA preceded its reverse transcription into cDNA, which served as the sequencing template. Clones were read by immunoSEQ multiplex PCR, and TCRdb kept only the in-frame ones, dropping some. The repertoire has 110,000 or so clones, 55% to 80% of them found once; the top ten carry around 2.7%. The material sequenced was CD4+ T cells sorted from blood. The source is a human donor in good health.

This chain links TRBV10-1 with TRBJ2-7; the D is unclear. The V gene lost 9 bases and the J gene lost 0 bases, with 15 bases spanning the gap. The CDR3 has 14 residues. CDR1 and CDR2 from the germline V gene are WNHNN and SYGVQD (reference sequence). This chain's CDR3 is CARPIITFSYEQYF. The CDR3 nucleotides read TGCGCCAGACCAATTATTACCTTCTCCTACGAGCAGTACTTC.

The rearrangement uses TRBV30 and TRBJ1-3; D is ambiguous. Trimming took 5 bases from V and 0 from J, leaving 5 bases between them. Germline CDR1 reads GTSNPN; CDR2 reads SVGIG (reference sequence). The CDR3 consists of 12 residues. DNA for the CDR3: TGTGCCTGGTCAGACTCTGGAAACACCATATATTTT. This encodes CAWSDSGNTIYF.

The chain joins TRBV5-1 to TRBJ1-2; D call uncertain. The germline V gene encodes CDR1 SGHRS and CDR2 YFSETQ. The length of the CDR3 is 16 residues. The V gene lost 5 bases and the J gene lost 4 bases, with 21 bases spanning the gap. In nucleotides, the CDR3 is TGCGCCAGCAGAGTCGCCTCTGACATGGCGCCCTATGGCTACACCTTC. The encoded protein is CASRVASDMAPYGYTF.

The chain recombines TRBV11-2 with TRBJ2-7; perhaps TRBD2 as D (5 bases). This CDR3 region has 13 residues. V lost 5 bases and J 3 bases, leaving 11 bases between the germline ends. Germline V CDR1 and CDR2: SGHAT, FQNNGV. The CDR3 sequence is CASSTIGSYEQYF. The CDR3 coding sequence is TGTGCCAGCAGCACAATAGGGAGCTACGAGCAGTACTTC. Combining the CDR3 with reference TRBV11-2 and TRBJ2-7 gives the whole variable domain EAGVAQSPRYKIIEKRQSVAFWCNPISGHATLYWYQQILGQGPKLLIQFQNNGVVDDSQLPKDRFSAERLKGVDSTLKIQPAKLEDSAVYLCASSTIGSYEQYFGPGTRLTVT.

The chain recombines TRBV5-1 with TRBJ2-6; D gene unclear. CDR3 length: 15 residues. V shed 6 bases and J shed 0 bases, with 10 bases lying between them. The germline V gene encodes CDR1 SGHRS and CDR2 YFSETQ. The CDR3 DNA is TGCGCCAGCATCGACACGGGCTCTGGGGCCAACGTCCTGACTTTC. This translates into CASIDTGSGANVLTF.

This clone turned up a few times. The CDR3: CASSLAGVGTEAFF. Written as DNA, the CDR3 is TGCGCCAGCAGCCTCGCGGGGGTAGGCACTGAAGCTTTCTTT. The chain carries TRBV10-2 and TRBJ1-1; a possible D gene is TRBD1 (5 bases). The germline V gene has CDR1 WSHSY and CDR2 SAAADI. The CDR3 length is 14 residues. With 6 bases removed from V and 4 bases from J, the gap between germline ends came to 15 bases.

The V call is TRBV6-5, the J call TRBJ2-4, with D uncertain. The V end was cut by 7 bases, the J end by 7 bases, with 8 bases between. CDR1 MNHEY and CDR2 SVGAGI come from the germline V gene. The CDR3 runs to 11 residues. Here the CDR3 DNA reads TGTGCCAGCACTCAAGCCAACATTCAGTACTTC. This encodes CASTQANIQYF.